This TCR beta chain was observed in a study of blood T cell repertoires in COVID-19. Study context: The samples span acute and convalescent COVID-19 from the United States, Italy and Spain. Sources were T cells, B-cell-depleted T cells, or PBMCs; the material itself was cDNA or gDNA.

In the original workflow: Researchers report that nucleated cell counts were estimated from reference gene primer amplification. Clones were read by immunoSEQ multiplex PCR, and TCRdb kept only the in-frame ones, dropping some. V and J calls and clone size are given by that table; D and trimming were obtained from the DNA. Counted here are roughly 80,000 clones, roughly 87% occurring once; the ten biggest clones make up 4% to 6%. Trimming removed 6 bases from V and 2 bases from J; junction bases left unmatched: 4. CDR3 size: 13 residues. Germline V gives CDR1 MDHEN, CDR2 SYDVKM. This TCR came from a woman of 80 years or more with active or convalescent COVID-19. The sample taken for sequencing was peripheral blood. The J gene is TRBJ2-7, the V gene TRBV28, with TRBD1 matching 7 bases. The CDR3 region is CASRRQGTYEQYF. CDR3 nucleotides: TGTGCCAGCAGGCGACAGGGAACCTACGAGCAGTACTTC.